The clone carrying this T cell receptor beta chain was recorded a few times. Its cognate antigen is unknown. This entry belongs to a study of blood T cells in healthy people across ages. About the research overall: There was about one barcoded beta molecule captured by template switching per two T cells. General study results and limits: Strong correlation existed between TCR beta diversity and naive T cell percentage.

It was with a sample-barcoded 5' primer and a J-beta primer mix that a second PCR of roughly 6 to 12 cycles was run. Using its own MiXCR run on the 5' RACE reads, TCRdb lists one record per CDR3 protein. Of hundreds of thousands of distinct CDR3 sequences listed, around 45% are singletons. V shed 1 base, J shed 6 bases, and the junction held 10 bases outside the gene matches. Germline-derived CDR1 and CDR2 are SGHTA and FQGNSA. This CDR3 contains 16 residues. Every donor provided roughly 10 milliliters of peripheral blood. No fewer than 7 million PBMCs went into each sample. The specimen sequenced was blood. This TCR came from an elderly man in good health. The chain links TRBV7-2 to TRBJ2-7; the match to TRBD1 covers 9 bases. The CDR3 loop reads CASSLGRVGQGSEQYF. CDR3 nucleotide sequence: TGTGCCAGCAGCTTAGGGAGGGTAGGACAGGGGAGCGAGCAGTACTTC.